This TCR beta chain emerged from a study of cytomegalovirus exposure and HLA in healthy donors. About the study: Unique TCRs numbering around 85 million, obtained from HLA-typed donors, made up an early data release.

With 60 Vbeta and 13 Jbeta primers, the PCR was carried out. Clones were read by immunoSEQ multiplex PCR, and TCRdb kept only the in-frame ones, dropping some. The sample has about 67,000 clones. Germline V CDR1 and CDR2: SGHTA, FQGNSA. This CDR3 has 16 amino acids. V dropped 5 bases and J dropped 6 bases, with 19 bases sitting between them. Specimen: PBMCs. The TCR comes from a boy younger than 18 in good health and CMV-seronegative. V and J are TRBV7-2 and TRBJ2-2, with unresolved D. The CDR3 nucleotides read TGTGCCAGCAGCCCAATCGGCGGAACAATACCCGGGGAGCTGTTTTTT. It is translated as CASSPIGGTIPGELFF. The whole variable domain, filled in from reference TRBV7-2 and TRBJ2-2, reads GAGVSQSPSNKVTEKGKDVELRCDPISGHTALYWYRQSLGQGLEFLIYFQGNSAPDKSGLPSDRFSAERTGGSVSTLTIQRTQQEDSAVYLCASSPIGGTIPGELFFGEGSRLTVL.